This TCR beta chain is drawn from a study of vaccination and CD4 T cells after COVID-19. Overall study context: Overlapping SARS-CoV-2, HCoV-NL63, HCoV-OC43 and HCoV-229E spike peptides stimulated the cells.

Sequenced with the Oncomine TCR Beta short-read assay was DNA taken from cultured CD4+ T cells. TCRdb itself ran the PCR reads through MiXCR, one entry per CDR3 protein. Among about 10,000 distinct CDR3 sequences listed, around 58% were seen once. Details on this clonotype: The antigen remains undetermined.

Documented treatment: roughly 10-day PBMC culture with coronavirus spike peptide pools or control peptides (ViraFEST assay). Looked up from germline, CDR1 is DFQATT and CDR2 is SNEGSKA (reference sequence). V trimming: 6 bases; J trimming: 5 bases; junction bases outside the gene matches: 11. The CDR3 extends over 15 amino acids. Specimen: CD4+ T cells from blood, cultured in vitro. This TCR derives from a human donor who had recovered from COVID-19. The J gene is TRBJ2-2, the V gene TRBV20-1; 8 bases agree with TRBD2. CDR3: CSASGSGGRTGELFF. The DNA for the CDR3 is TGCAGTGCCTCCGGCAGCGGGGGCCGGACCGGGGAGCTGTTTTTT.